This T cell receptor (beta chain) was sequenced for a study of T-cell memory formation after mild COVID-19. Across the whole study: Largely, the TCR clusters proved donor specific. Study-wide results and limits: Cross-reactive memory apparently joined, as some responding clones appeared in pre-infection memory. Second-wave clones reaching peak frequency on day 37 lacked confirmed SARS-CoV-2 specificity.

TCRdb re-called the 5' RACE reads with MiXCR, one entry per CDR3 protein. The profile shows about 430,000 distinct CDR3 sequences, approximately 25% of them singletons. Trimming left V 6 bases short and J 5 bases short, with 14 bases between. The CDR3 has 13 amino acids. Germline V lookup: CDR1 MNHEY, CDR2 SVGAGI. Note on this clonotype: The antigen remains undetermined.

Sequences were obtained from PBMCs or a T cell subset sorted from them (not recorded which). The chain joins TRBV6-5 to TRBJ2-7; tentatively, D is TRBD1 (6 bases). This sequence was found in an adult woman who had mild COVID-19 (a few samples of this study predate the infection). Cell type and time point are not known. The CDR3 loop is CASRPRGKDEQYF. CDR3 nucleotide sequence: TGTGCCAGCAGGCCAAGGGGGAAGGACGAGCAGTACTTC.